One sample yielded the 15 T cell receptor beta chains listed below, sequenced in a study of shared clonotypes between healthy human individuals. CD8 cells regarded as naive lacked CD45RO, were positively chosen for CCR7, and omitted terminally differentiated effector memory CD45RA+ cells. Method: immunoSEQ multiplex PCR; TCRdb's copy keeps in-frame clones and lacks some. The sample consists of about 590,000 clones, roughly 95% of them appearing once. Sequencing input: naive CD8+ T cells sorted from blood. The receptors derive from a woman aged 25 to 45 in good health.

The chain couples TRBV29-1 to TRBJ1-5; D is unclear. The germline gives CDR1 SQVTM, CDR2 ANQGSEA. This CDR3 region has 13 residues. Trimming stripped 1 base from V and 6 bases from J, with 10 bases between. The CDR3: CSVEVGGTQPQHF. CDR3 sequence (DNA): TGCAGCGTTGAAGTTGGAGGTACTCAGCCCCAGCATTTT. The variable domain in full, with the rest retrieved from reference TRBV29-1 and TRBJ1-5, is SAVISQKPSRDICQRGTSLTIQCQVDSQVTMMFWYRQQPGQSLTLIATANQGSEATYESGFVIDKFPISRPNLTFSTLTVSNMSPEDSSIYLCSVEVGGTQPQHFGDGTRLSIL.

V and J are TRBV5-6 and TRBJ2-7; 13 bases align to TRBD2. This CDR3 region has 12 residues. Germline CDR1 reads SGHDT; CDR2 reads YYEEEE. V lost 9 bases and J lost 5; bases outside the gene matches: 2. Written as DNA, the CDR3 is TGTGCCACCGGACTAGCGGGAGACGAGCAGTACTTC. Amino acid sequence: CATGLAGDEQYF.

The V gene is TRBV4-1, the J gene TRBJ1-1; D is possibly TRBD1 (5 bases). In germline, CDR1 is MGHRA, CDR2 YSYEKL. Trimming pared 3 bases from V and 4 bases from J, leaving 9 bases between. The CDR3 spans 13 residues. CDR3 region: CASSHLGATEAFF. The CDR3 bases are TGCGCCAGCAGCCATCTTGGGGCCACTGAAGCTTTCTTT.

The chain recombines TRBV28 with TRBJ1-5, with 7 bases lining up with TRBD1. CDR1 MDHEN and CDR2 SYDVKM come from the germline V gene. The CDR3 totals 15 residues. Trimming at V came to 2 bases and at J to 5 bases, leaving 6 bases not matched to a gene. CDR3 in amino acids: CASSLGQAFYQPQHF. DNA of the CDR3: TGTGCCAGCAGTTTAGGACAGGCCTTTTATCAGCCCCAGCATTTT. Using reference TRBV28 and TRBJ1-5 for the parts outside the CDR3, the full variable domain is DVKVTQSSRYLVKRTGEKVFLECVQDMDHENMFWYRQDPGLGLRLIYFSYDVKMKEKGDIPEGYSVSREKKERFSLILESASTNQTSMYLCASSLGQAFYQPQHFGDGTRLSIL.

The DNA for the CDR3 is TGTGCCAGCAGCGTGGGGCAGTTGGATACGCAGTATTTT. Protein sequence: CASSVGQLDTQYF. The rearrangement joins TRBV13 to TRBJ2-3; perhaps TRBD1 as D (5 bases). CDR3 length equals 13 residues. The germline V gene has CDR1 PRHDT and CDR2 FYEKMQ (reference sequence). V was shortened by 5 bases and J by 6 bases, with 12 bases between the two germline ends.

CDR3 sequence: CASSLPSNSYNEQFF. In DNA, the CDR3 is TGTGCCAGCAGCTTGCCTAGTAACTCCTACAATGAGCAGTTCTTC. V usage is TRBV5-6 and J usage is TRBJ2-1; no definite D call. The CDR3 covers 15 residues. V lost 1 base, J lost 0 bases, and 8 bases lay in between. Germline loops: CDR1 SGHDT, CDR2 YYEEEE.

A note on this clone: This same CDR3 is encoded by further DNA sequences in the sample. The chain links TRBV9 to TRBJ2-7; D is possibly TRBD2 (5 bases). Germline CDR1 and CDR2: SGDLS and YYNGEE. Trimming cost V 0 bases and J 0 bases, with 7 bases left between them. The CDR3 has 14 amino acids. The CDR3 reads CASSVEEGSYEQYF. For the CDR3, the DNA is TGTGCCAGCAGCGTAGAAGAGGGCTCCTACGAGCAGTACTTC.

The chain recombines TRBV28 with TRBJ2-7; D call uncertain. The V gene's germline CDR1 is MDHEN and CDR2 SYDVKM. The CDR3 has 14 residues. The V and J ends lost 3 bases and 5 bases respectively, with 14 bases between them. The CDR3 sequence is CASSFSPRRHEQYF. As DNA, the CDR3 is TGTGCCAGCAGTTTTTCTCCTAGAAGGCACGAGCAGTACTTC. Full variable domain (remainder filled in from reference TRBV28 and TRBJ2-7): DVKVTQSSRYLVKRTGEKVFLECVQDMDHENMFWYRQDPGLGLRLIYFSYDVKMKEKGDIPEGYSVSREKKERFSLILESASTNQTSMYLCASSFSPRRHEQYFGPGTRLTVT.

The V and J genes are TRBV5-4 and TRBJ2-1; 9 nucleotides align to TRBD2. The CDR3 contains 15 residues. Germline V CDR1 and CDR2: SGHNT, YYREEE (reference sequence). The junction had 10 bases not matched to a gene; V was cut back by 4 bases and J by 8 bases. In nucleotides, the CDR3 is TGTGCCAGCAGCCTGGCGACGGGCGGGAGGGATGAGCAGTTCTTC. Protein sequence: CASSLATGGRDEQFF. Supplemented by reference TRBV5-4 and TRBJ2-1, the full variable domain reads ETGVTQSPTHLIKTRGQQVTLRCSSQSGHNTVSWYQQALGQGPQFIFQYYREEENGRGNFPPRFSGLQFPNYSSELNVNALELDDSALYLCASSLATGGRDEQFFGPGTRLTVL.

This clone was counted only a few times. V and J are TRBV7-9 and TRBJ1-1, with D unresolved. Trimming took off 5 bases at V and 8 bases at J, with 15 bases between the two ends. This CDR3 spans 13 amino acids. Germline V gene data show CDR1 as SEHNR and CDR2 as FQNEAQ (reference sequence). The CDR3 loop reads CASSRQNREEAFF. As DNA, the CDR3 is TGTGCCAGCAGCCGCCAGAATCGAGAGGAAGCTTTCTTT.

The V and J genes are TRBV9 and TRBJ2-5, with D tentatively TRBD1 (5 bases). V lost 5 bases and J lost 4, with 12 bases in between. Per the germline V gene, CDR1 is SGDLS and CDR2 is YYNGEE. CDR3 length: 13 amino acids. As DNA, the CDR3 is TGTGCCAGCAGTGCATGGGGCCGAGAGACCCAGTACTTC. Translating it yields CASSAWGRETQYF.

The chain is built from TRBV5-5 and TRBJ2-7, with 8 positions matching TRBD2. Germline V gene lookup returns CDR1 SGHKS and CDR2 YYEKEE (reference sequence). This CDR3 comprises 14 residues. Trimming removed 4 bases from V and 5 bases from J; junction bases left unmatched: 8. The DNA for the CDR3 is TGTGCCAGCAGCGCCTGGACTAGCAGTAACGAGCAGTACTTC. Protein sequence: CASSAWTSSNEQYF.

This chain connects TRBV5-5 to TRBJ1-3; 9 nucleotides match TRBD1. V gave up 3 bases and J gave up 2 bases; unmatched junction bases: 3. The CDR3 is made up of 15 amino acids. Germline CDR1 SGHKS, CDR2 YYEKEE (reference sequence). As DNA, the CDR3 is TGTGCCAGCAGCTGGGGACAGGGCCCTGGAAACACCATATATTTT. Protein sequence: CASSWGQGPGNTIYF.

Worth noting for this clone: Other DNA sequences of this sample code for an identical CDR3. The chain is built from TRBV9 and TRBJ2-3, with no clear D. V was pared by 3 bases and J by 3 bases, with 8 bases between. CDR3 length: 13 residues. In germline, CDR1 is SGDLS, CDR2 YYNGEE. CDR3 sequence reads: CASSASGTDTQYF. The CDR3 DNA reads TGTGCCAGCAGCGCTTCAGGTACAGATACGCAGTATTTT.

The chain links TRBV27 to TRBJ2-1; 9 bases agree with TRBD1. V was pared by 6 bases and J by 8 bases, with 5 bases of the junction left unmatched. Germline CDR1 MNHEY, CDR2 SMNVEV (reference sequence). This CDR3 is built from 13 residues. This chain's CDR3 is CASRPGTGHEQFF. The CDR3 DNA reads TGTGCCAGCAGGCCCGGGACAGGGCATGAGCAGTTCTTC.